The source of this TCR beta chain is a study of cytomegalovirus exposure and HLA in healthy donors. In germline, CDR1 is MGHDK, CDR2 SYGVNS. The germline V and J ends were trimmed by 4 bases and 3 bases, with 18 bases remaining between them. The CDR3 is 16 residues long. Amplification used 60 Vbeta primers and 13 Jbeta primers. Profiled with immunoSEQ multiplex PCR; TCRdb holds only in-frame clones, not every one. Of roughly 140,000 clones detected, around three quarters appear once; the ten largest clones hold 6.5% to 8.5%. V is TRBV25-1 and J is TRBJ1-2; a possible D gene is TRBD1 (6 bases). The receptor comes from a woman in her thirties or forties in good health and CMV-seropositive. Sequenced: PBMCs. CDR3 in amino acids: CASSVTQTGTYYGYTF. In DNA form, the CDR3 reads TGTGCCAGCAGTGTGACTCAAACAGGGACCTACTATGGCTACACCTTC.